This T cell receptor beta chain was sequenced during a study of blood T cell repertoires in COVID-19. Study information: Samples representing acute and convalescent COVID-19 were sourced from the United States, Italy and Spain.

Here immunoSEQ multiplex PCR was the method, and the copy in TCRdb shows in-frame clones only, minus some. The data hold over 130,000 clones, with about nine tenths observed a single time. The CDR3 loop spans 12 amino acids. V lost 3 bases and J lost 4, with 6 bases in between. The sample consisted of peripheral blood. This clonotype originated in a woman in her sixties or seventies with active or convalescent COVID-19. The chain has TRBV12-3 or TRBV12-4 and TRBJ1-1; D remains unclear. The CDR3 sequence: CASSFGVTEAFF. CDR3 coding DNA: TGTGCCAGCAGTTTTGGAGTCACTGAAGCTTTCTTT.